These 21 T cell receptor beta chains came from one sample sequenced in a study of cytomegalovirus exposure and HLA in healthy donors. Measured with immunoSEQ multiplex PCR; TCRdb has only the in-frame clones, and not every one. The sample shows about 200,000 clones, 86% of them seen only once. The sample comprised PBMCs. These receptors all come from a woman under 30 in good health and CMV-seronegative.

V usage is TRBV5-1 and J usage is TRBJ2-1; TRBD2 agrees at 10 bases. After removal of 1 base from V and 2 bases from J, the junction contained 3 bases not matched to a gene. The CDR3 length is 16 residues. The germline gives CDR1 SGHRS, CDR2 YFSETQ. DNA of the CDR3: TGCGCCAGCAGCTTGCTTGGGACTAGCGCCTACAATGAGCAGTTCTTC. It is translated as CASSLLGTSAYNEQFF. Looking up the rest from reference TRBV5-1 and TRBJ2-1 gives the full variable domain: KAGVTQTPRYLIKTRGQQVTLSCSPISGHRSVSWYQQTPGQGLQFLFEYFSETQRNKGNFPGRFSGRQFSNSRSEMNVSTLELGDSALYLCASSLLGTSAYNEQFFGPGTRLTVL.

The chain joins TRBV29-1 to TRBJ2-6, with 13 bases identical to TRBD2. The germline V gene encodes CDR1 SQVTM and CDR2 ANQGSEA. J lost 0 bases, V lost 5 bases, and 13 bases had no gene match. CDR3 length equals 20 residues. The CDR3 reads CSVKIPGLAGLTSGANVLTF. CDR3 sequence (DNA): TGCAGCGTTAAAATTCCGGGACTAGCGGGACTTACCTCTGGGGCCAACGTCCTGACTTTC.

The genes are TRBV6-1 and TRBJ2-3, with 10 bases identical to TRBD1. Per germline, CDR1 MNHNS and CDR2 SASEGT. Losses at the gene ends were 3 bases for V and 1 base for J; bases not matched to a gene: 13. CDR3 length: 19 amino acids. The DNA for the CDR3 is TGTGCCAGCAGTGAGGGAGACAGGGGGCGCGGGTTTGGCACAGATACGCAGTATTTT. Amino acids: CASSEGDRGRGFGTDTQYF.

J is TRBJ1-2 and V is TRBV5-5; D is undetermined. CDR1 is SGHKS and CDR2 is YYEKEE in the germline V gene (reference sequence). The length of the CDR3 is 13 residues. Trimming shortened V by 0 bases and J by 7 bases, and 10 bases separated the two germline ends. CDR3 bases: TGTGCCAGCAGCTTGGCGCCAGGAATTGGCTACACCTTC. Amino acids: CASSLAPGIGYTF.

V gene TRBV10-3 combines with J gene TRBJ1-4; 8 bases are a match to TRBD1. After removal of 6 bases from V and 8 bases from J, the junction contained 8 bases not matched to a gene. Looked up from germline, CDR1 is ENHRY and CDR2 is SYGVKD. The CDR3 is 14 amino acids. The CDR3 loop is CAISATGQAEKLFF. DNA of the CDR3: TGTGCCATCAGCGCCACGGGACAGGCAGAAAAACTGTTTTTT.

As for this clone: The sample has other DNA sequences that encode this CDR3 too. The rearrangement links TRBV28 to TRBJ1-2, with TRBD1 matching 10 bases. The germline gives CDR1 MDHEN, CDR2 SYDVKM. With V trimmed by 6 bases and J by 8 bases, 0 bases remained unmatched. The CDR3 sequence is 11 residues long. This CDR3 reads CASRTGGGYTF. CDR3 bases: TGTGCCAGCAGGACAGGGGGCGGCTACACCTTC.

V gene TRBV2 combines with J gene TRBJ2-7, with 12 bases matching TRBD2. The CDR3 has 14 amino acids. Germline CDR1 and CDR2: SNHLY and FYNNEI. The trim removed 4 bases at V and 6 bases at J, leaving 4 bases unmatched. This CDR3 reads CASSGLAGDPEQYF. CDR3 nucleotide sequence: TGTGCCAGCAGTGGACTAGCGGGAGACCCCGAGCAGTACTTC.

The rearrangement links TRBV7-8 to TRBJ2-7; TRBD1 aligns across 8 bases. Germline V lookup: CDR1 SGHVS, CDR2 FQNEAQ. Trimming took 3 bases from V and 1 from J; bases not matched to a gene: 11. CDR3 length: 17 amino acids. In DNA, the CDR3 is TGTGCCAGCAGCTTGGGGACAGGTAGCTTACAATCCTACGAGCAGTACTTC. Translated, it gives CASSLGTGSLQSYEQYF.

The CDR3 sequence: CASRKEAGPNNEQFF. CDR3 coding DNA: TGTGCCAGCAGAAAGGAGGCGGGGCCGAACAATGAGCAGTTCTTC. The chain links TRBV7-3 to TRBJ2-1; tentative D call: TRBD2 (6 bases). Per germline, CDR1 SGHTA and CDR2 FQGTGA. The CDR3 loop spans 15 amino acids. Trimming pared 6 bases from V and 5 bases from J, leaving 17 bases between. Together with reference TRBV7-3 and TRBJ2-1, the CDR3 gives the full variable domain: GAGVSQTPSNKVTEKGKYVELRCDPISGHTALYWYRQSLGQGPEFLIYFQGTGAADDSGLPNDRFFAVRPEGSVSTLKIQRTERGDSAVYLCASRKEAGPNNEQFFGPGTRLTVL.

This chain joins TRBV30 and TRBJ1-5, with TRBD1 as a possible D gene (5 bases). Germline lookup yields CDR1 GTSNPN and CDR2 SVGIG (reference sequence). Trimming took 0 bases from V and 2 from J, leaving 11 bases between them. This CDR3 spans 15 amino acids. For the CDR3, the DNA is TGTGCCTGGAGTGTAACTGGGGCAGGCAATCAGCCCCAGCATTTT. This codes for CAWSVTGAGNQPQHF.

J is TRBJ2-1 and V is TRBV19; 11 bases align to TRBD2. Germline V lookup: CDR1 LNHDA, CDR2 SQIVND (reference sequence). J lost 0 bases, V lost 2 bases, and 6 bases had no gene match. This CDR3 region has 18 residues. The CDR3 nucleotides read TGTGCCAGTAGTATACGGGGCGGGACTAGCGGCTCCTACAATGAGCAGTTCTTC. This encodes CASSIRGGTSGSYNEQFF.

Comments on this clone: This sample includes further DNA sequences coding for the same CDR3. This chain joins TRBV7-2 and TRBJ2-7; D remains ambiguous. Looked up from germline, CDR1 is SGHTA and CDR2 is FQGNSA. V lost 5 bases and J lost 2, with 4 bases in between. The CDR3 is 11 amino acids. The CDR3 DNA sequence: TGTGCCAGCAGCCCCGCCTACGAGCAGTACTTC. Protein product: CASSPAYEQYF.

This chain links TRBV30 with TRBJ1-5, with D hard to call. This CDR3 is built from 13 residues. Germline assignment: CDR1 GTSNPN and CDR2 SVGIG (reference sequence). Trimming left V 3 bases short and J 4 bases short, with 10 bases between. The CDR3 sequence: CAWSNSQNQPQHF. CDR3 sequence (DNA): TGTGCCTGGAGCAATAGTCAAAATCAGCCCCAGCATTTT.

This clone was detected only once. The rearrangement links TRBV28 to TRBJ2-1; D might be TRBD2 (5 bases). Germline V gene data show CDR1 as MDHEN and CDR2 as SYDVKM. This CDR3 has 16 residues. Trimming stripped 6 bases from V and 0 bases from J, with 15 bases between. The CDR3 region is CASSRSGWSSYNEQFF. CDR3 nucleotide sequence: TGTGCCAGCAGCAGAAGCGGCTGGAGCTCCTACAATGAGCAGTTCTTC.

The chain carries TRBV30 and TRBJ1-4; D remains ambiguous. The CDR3 runs 15 residues. Trimming took 0 bases from V and 3 from J, leaving 11 bases between them. The germline V gene has CDR1 GTSNPN and CDR2 SVGIG (reference sequence). The CDR3 region has the DNA TGTGCCTGGAGTGTACTGGGCGGGTCTAATGAAAAACTGTTTTTT. Translated: CAWSVLGGSNEKLFF.

The chain couples TRBV9 to TRBJ2-1; 15 bases match TRBD2. The CDR3 length is 16 residues. The V gene end was trimmed by 4 bases and the J gene end by 8 bases; junction bases not matched to a gene: 7. Germline V gene data show CDR1 as SGDLS and CDR2 as YYNGEE. This CDR3 is CASSFRTSGGAHEQFF. In DNA, the CDR3 is TGTGCCAGCAGCTTCCGGACTAGCGGGGGGGCCCATGAGCAGTTCTTC.

The genes are TRBV11-3 and TRBJ2-3, with TRBD1 matching 10 bases. CDR1 is SGHNT and CDR2 is YENEEA in the germline V gene. Trimming cost V 5 bases and J 4 bases; bases outside gene matches: 6. This CDR3 contains 15 residues. The CDR3 spells CASSPYDRGPDTQYF. DNA of the CDR3: TGTGCCAGCAGCCCCTATGACAGGGGGCCAGATACGCAGTATTTT.

The chain employs TRBV5-1 and TRBJ2-7; D might be TRBD1 (5 bases). V was pared by 1 base and J by 2 bases, with 10 bases between. From germline, CDR1 is SGHRS and CDR2 YFSETQ. The CDR3 totals 14 residues. In DNA, the CDR3 is TGCGCCAGCAGCTTGCAGGGCAGCCCCTACGAGCAGTACTTC. This sequence encodes CASSLQGSPYEQYF.

V and J are TRBV27 and TRBJ2-6; no clear D gene. The CDR3 extends over 13 amino acids. Trimming pared 6 bases from V and 2 bases from J, leaving 5 bases between. Germline assignment: CDR1 MNHEY and CDR2 SMNVEV (reference sequence). The CDR3 reads CASRRPGANVLTF. CDR3 sequence (DNA): TGTGCCAGCAGGCGGCCTGGGGCCAACGTCCTGACTTTC. The full variable domain, in which reference TRBV27 and TRBJ2-6 provide the parts outside the CDR3, is EAQVTQNPRYLITVTGKKLTVTCSQNMNHEYMSWYRQDPGLGLRQIYYSMNVEVTDKGDVPEGYKVSRKEKRNFPLILESPSPNQTSLYFCASRRPGANVLTFGAGSRLTVL.

In this sample, this clone turned up a few times. The V gene is TRBV6-5, the J gene TRBJ1-5; D is uncertain. This CDR3 region has 9 residues. Germline-derived CDR1 and CDR2 are MNHEY and SVGAGI. V was cut by 8 bases and J by 7 bases, with 3 bases left in between. In DNA, the CDR3 is TGTGCCAGCCGGCAGCCCCAGCATTTT. Protein: CASRQPQHF.

The CDR3 DNA is TGTGCCAGCACCGCCGGGACTAGTTCGAATACGCAGTATTTT. Translated, it gives CASTAGTSSNTQYF. The gene calls are TRBV2 and TRBJ2-3; the match to TRBD2 covers 8 bases. J lost 7 bases, V lost 7 bases, and 10 bases had no gene match. Germline-derived CDR1 and CDR2 are SNHLY and FYNNEI. This CDR3 is built from 14 residues.